This TCR beta chain was retrieved from a study of T-cell memory formation after mild COVID-19 (dated by TCRdb to about 2021). A note on the overall study: TCR sequence clusters from the two donors were found to be largely donor specific. Longitudinal TCRalpha and TCRbeta repertoire sequencing tracked T-cell clones expanding and contracting after mild COVID-19 in two donors. The cohort comprised two young, previously healthy adult volunteers, one female and one male.

TCRdb lists the instrument as Illumina NovaSeq 6000. TCRalpha and TCRbeta cDNA libraries were built by 5'RACE with constant-segment primers, adding sample barcodes and unique molecular identifiers. RNA was extracted from every sample with Trizol reagent. Libraries were amplified in two PCR steps, with a second sample barcode and Illumina TruSeq adapters added in the second step. The libraries were sequenced on an Illumina NovaSeq using 2 x 150 bp paired-end reads. Processing in the source paper ran as follows. The reads were demultiplexed and collapsed into UMI-guided consensus sequences using migec v1.2.7. Using mixcr v2.1.11, UMI consensuses were aligned to TRA and TRB V and J templates and then assembled into clonotypes. A clonotype was counted as expanded or contracted only if both edgeR and NoisET called the change significant, with noise models trained on biological replicates. For edgeR calls, a false discovery rate-adjusted p below 0.01 and a log2 fold-change threshold of 1 were applied. As an exploratory analysis of dynamics, max-normalized trajectories of the 1000 most abundant clonotypes were examined with PCA combined with hierarchical clustering. Separately sequenced CD4+ and CD8+ repertoires were used to assign a CD4 or CD8 phenotype to each responding clone. TCRdb reanalyzed the raw reads on its own, using fastp at Q25 for trimming and MiXCR for clone calling, and kept in-frame beta chains. Duplicate CDR3 protein sequences are folded into a single record with the most common DNA and genes. What appears here as the V and J calls and clone size reflects TCRdb's work, not the paper's. In this sample the table shows around 180,000 distinct CDR3 sequences, approximately 18% of which occur a single time. The ten largest clones take up around 3.9% of the sample.

This clonotype was counted many times. The specificity of this receptor is unknown. No clone much larger than this one lies a single base away; base qualities are absent. Ficoll-Paque density gradient centrifugation was the method used to isolate PBMCs. The research as a whole found: Contracting CD4+ clones were located mainly in the CM and EM memory subsets, whereas CD8+ clones were found to be enriched in EMRA. Only a couple of mild cases were covered by the study, and larger cohorts that include severe cases with pre-infection samples were considered necessary. From day 15 to 85, contracting clones showed balanced CD4/CD8 phenotypes, whereas a second wave of clones that expanded from day 15 to 37 leaned towards CD4+. The detection of some responding clones in pre-infection memory suggests that pre-existing cross-reactive memory T cells joined the SARS-CoV-2 response. SARS-CoV-2 specificity was not confirmed for the second-wave clones peaking on day 37.

Sequencing was carried out using PBMCs or a T cell subset sorted from them (not recorded which). The source of this sequence is a man younger than 30 who had mild COVID-19 (a few samples of this study predate the infection). The sample titles of this study are shuffled in the database, so cell type and time point are left out; the donor was told from shared clones.

The nucleotide sequence is TGTGCCATCAGTGTAAGGATTACTAGCACAGATACGCAGTATTTT. It translates as CAISVRITSTDTQYF. The chain joins TRBV10-3 to TRBJ2-3; the D gene is unclear. The junction shows trimming of 4 bases on V and 0 bases on J, plus 11 bases between the germline ends. CDR1 and CDR2, per the germline V gene, are ENHRY and SYGVKD. There are 15 amino acids in the CDR3, from cysteine to phenylalanine inclusive. The only DNA kept is the CDR3, 45 bases in frame from the first base.